This T cell receptor (beta chain) stems from a study of long-term antiretroviral therapy in people with HIV. General study points: In HIV, the repertoires covered a tighter span of CDR3 lengths than in controls. Within the repertoire, clones expanded before ART were dominant at all time points.

Cryopreserved PBMC numbered roughly 1-10 million per sample before DNA extraction. On this clone itself: The antigen remains unidentified.

At the survey level, the v3.0 immunoSEQ assay was run. About 35,000-55,000 T-cell genomes per sample were the sequencing target. Profiling relied on immunoSEQ multiplex PCR, and the TCRdb table lists in-frame clones only, not all of them. The table includes about 27,000 clones, around 80% detected once. The source was unsorted PBMCs, collected 3 years after starting antiretroviral therapy. The source is a man aged 35 to 55 with HIV.

CDR3 sequence (DNA): TGTGCCAGCAGTGAAACACTTGAGCAGTTCTTC. Encoded protein: CASSETLEQFF. The chain recombines TRBV2 with TRBJ2-1; D not resolved. Germline V CDR1 and CDR2: SNHLY, FYNNEI. The CDR3 loop spans 11 amino acids. V was cut by 2 bases and J by 9 bases, with 5 bases left in between.